The 28 T cell receptor beta chains presented below share a single source sample, sequenced in a study of blood T cell repertoires in COVID-19. Sequencing was performed with immunoSEQ multiplex PCR; in TCRdb, only in-frame clones are kept and a portion is missing. Of about 400,000 clones in the sample, under 90% are singletons; the top ten hold 1.5% to 2%. Sequences were obtained from PBMCs or T cells enriched from blood (not recorded which). The receptor source for this set is a woman aged 25 to 39 who had recovered from COVID-19.

This chain connects TRBV30 to TRBJ2-3; 10 bases match TRBD1. The CDR3 totals 15 residues. Germline lookup yields CDR1 GTSNPN and CDR2 SVGIG (reference sequence). J lost 5 bases, V lost 0 bases, and 5 bases had no gene match. This chain's CDR3 is CAWSVGQGEIDTQYF. CDR3 bases: TGTGCCTGGAGTGTTGGACAGGGGGAGATAGATACGCAGTATTTT.

The chain has TRBV6-6 and TRBJ1-1; D is possibly TRBD1 (5 bases). Germline V lookup: CDR1 MNHNY, CDR2 SVGAGI (reference sequence). V was shortened by 2 bases and J by 8 bases, with 9 bases between the two germline ends. CDR3 size: 12 residues. The CDR3 region has the DNA TGTGCCAGCAGTTACAGCAGGGAAGAAGCTTTCTTT. It is translated as CASSYSREEAFF.

DNA for the CDR3: TGTGCCAGCAGCCGCGAGCTAGCGGGGGGAGCCGACACAGATACGCAGTATTTT. Protein: CASSRELAGGADTDTQYF. The genes are TRBV5-4 and TRBJ2-3; 11 bases fit TRBD2. From germline, CDR1 is SGHNT and CDR2 YYREEE (reference sequence). The V and J ends lost 4 bases and 2 bases, in that order; junction bases with no gene match: 12. This CDR3 region has 18 residues.

This sequence joins TRBV6-6 and TRBJ1-1, with TRBD1 identical over 12 bases. The CDR3 contains 15 residues. Per germline, CDR1 MNHNY and CDR2 SVGAGI (reference sequence). V dropped 4 bases and J dropped 4; count of bases not matched to a gene: 4. In DNA, the CDR3 is TGTGCCAGCAGTTGGGGACAGGGGGCCGGCACTGAAGCTTTCTTT. It yields the protein CASSWGQGAGTEAFF.

The V and J genes are TRBV15 and TRBJ1-5, with TRBD1 as a possible D gene (6 bases). Germline CDR1 LNHNV, CDR2 YYDKDF (reference sequence). The ends were cut back, 1 base at V and 3 bases at J, with 10 bases in the middle. The length of the CDR3 is 15 residues. This CDR3 is CATSRASGVNQPQHF. The CDR3 bases are TGTGCCACCAGCAGAGCATCAGGGGTCAATCAGCCCCAGCATTTT. Full variable domain (outside the CDR3, taken from reference TRBV15 and TRBJ1-5): DAMVIQNPRYQVTQFGKPVTLSCSQTLNHNVMYWYQQKSSQAPKLLFHYYDKDFNNEADTPDNFQSRRPNTSFCFLDIRSPGLGDTAMYLCATSRASGVNQPQHFGDGTRLSIL.

The chain has TRBV9 and TRBJ1-2; TRBD1 might be the D (5 bases). The CDR3 is 12 residues long. V was shortened by 4 bases and J by 4 bases, with 8 bases between the two germline ends. Germline V CDR1 and CDR2: SGDLS, YYNGEE. The CDR3 loop is CASSPQVYGYTF. The CDR3 coding sequence is TGTGCCAGCAGCCCACAGGTCTATGGCTACACCTTC. Looking up the rest from reference TRBV9 and TRBJ1-2 gives the full variable domain: DSGVTQTPKHLITATGQRVTLRCSPRSGDLSVYWYQQSLDQGLQFLIQYYNGEERAKGNILERFSAQQFPDLHSELNLSSLELGDSALYFCASSPQVYGYTFGSGTRLTVV.

This clone has only one observation. CDR3 nucleotide sequence: TGTGCCAGCAGCAATAGGGGGTCTAACACCGGGGAGCTGTTTTTT. Translating it yields CASSNRGSNTGELFF. V usage is TRBV9 and J usage is TRBJ2-2; possible D gene TRBD1, 6 bases. The V end lost 4 bases, the J end lost 2 bases, and 12 bases lay between the germline ends. Germline-derived CDR1 and CDR2 are SGDLS and YYNGEE. The CDR3 totals 15 residues.

The chain employs TRBV27 and TRBJ2-5, with a weak D call TRBD1 (5 bases). CDR3 length: 15 amino acids. The V end was cut by 6 bases, the J end by 5 bases, with 19 bases between. The germline V gene has CDR1 MNHEY and CDR2 SMNVEV (reference sequence). For the CDR3, the DNA is TGTGCCAGCAGGACACAAGGGGATCGGGTGGAGACCCAGTACTTC. It encodes CASRTQGDRVETQYF.

The chain is built from TRBV9 and TRBJ2-1, with 9 bases matching TRBD2. The germline CDR1 and CDR2 sequences are SGDLS and YYNGEE. The trim removed 1 base at V and 3 bases at J, leaving 5 bases unmatched. The CDR3 is 16 residues long. The CDR3, as DNA: TGTGCCAGCAGCGTAACACCGACTAGCGGCTACAATGAGCAGTTCTTC. Protein product: CASSVTPTSGYNEQFF.

V and J are TRBV4-1 and TRBJ2-5, with D uncertain. Trimming left V 0 bases short and J 5 bases short, with 13 bases between. The CDR3 is 15 residues long. The germline CDR1 and CDR2 sequences are MGHRA and YSYEKL. The CDR3 DNA follows: TGCGCCAGCAGCCAAGATAGTCAATTTTGGGAGACCCAGTACTTC. Translating it yields CASSQDSQFWETQYF.

The chain carries TRBV30 and TRBJ1-2; tentatively, D is TRBD1 (5 bases). Germline V gives CDR1 GTSNPN, CDR2 SVGIG (reference sequence). The CDR3 has 13 amino acids. V lost 5 bases and J lost 2, with 12 bases in between. The CDR3 DNA reads TGTGCCTGGGGACGCGGGGGGAACTATGGCTACACCTTC. Its protein is CAWGRGGNYGYTF.

The chain links TRBV2 to TRBJ2-1, with 8 bases fitting TRBD1. The length of the CDR3 is 15 residues. From germline, CDR1 is SNHLY and CDR2 FYNNEI. V lost 6 bases, J lost 4 bases, and 8 bases stayed unmatched. In nucleotides, the CDR3 is TGTGCCAGCAGGAGAGACAGGGGAGAATACAATGAGCAGTTCTTC. It encodes CASRRDRGEYNEQFF.

The chain recombines TRBV18 with TRBJ2-6, with TRBD2 matching over 7 bases. Trimming took 3 bases from V and 0 from J; bases not matched to a gene: 8. The CDR3 extends over 18 amino acids. Germline V CDR1 and CDR2: KGHSH, LQKENI. CDR3 loop: CASSPRTTGGSGANVLTF. Here the CDR3 DNA reads TGTGCCAGCTCACCTCGGACGACGGGAGGCTCTGGGGCCAACGTCCTGACTTTC. Supplemented by reference TRBV18 and TRBJ2-6, the full variable domain reads NAGVMQNPRHLVRRRGQEARLRCSPMKGHSHVYWYRQLPEEGLKFMVYLQKENIIDESGMPKERFSAEFPKEGPSILRIQQVVRGDSAAYFCASSPRTTGGSGANVLTFGAGSRLTVL.

This rearrangement joins TRBV18 to TRBJ1-5, with D uncertain. The CDR3 is made up of 13 amino acids. CDR1 is KGHSH and CDR2 is LQKENI in the germline V gene. V lost 4 bases, J lost 9 bases, and 13 bases lay in between. This chain's CDR3 is CASSRSAGWPQHF. DNA for the CDR3: TGTGCCAGCTCACGATCGGCGGGGTGGCCCCAGCATTTT.

V gene TRBV6-5 combines with J gene TRBJ2-3; maybe TRBD1 (5 bases). Germline values: CDR1 MNHEY, CDR2 SVGAGI. The CDR3 extends over 15 amino acids. V was pared by 6 bases and J by 3 bases, with 16 bases between. In DNA, the CDR3 is TGTGCCAGCAGACCCGGAGCAGGGTTAACAGATACGCAGTATTTT. The encoded protein is CASRPGAGLTDTQYF.

This clone was detected a few times. The V and J genes are TRBV27 and TRBJ1-2; D may be TRBD1 (6 bases). V was shortened by 3 bases and J by 0 bases, with 11 bases between the two germline ends. The length of the CDR3 is 15 residues. Germline V gene lookup returns CDR1 MNHEY and CDR2 SMNVEV (reference sequence). CDR3 nucleotides: TGTGCCAGCAGTTTGTCAGGGGTGGCTAACTATGGCTACACCTTC. This gives the protein CASSLSGVANYGYTF.

This sequence joins TRBV9 and TRBJ1-5; D is ambiguous. Trimming cost V 0 bases and J 5 bases, with 9 bases left between them. The CDR3 length is 14 residues. Germline CDR1 is SGDLS and CDR2 is YYNGEE. The CDR3 bases are TGTGCCAGCAGCGTAGAACCAAGCGATCAGCCCCAGCATTTT. It yields the protein CASSVEPSDQPQHF.

The CDR3: CSAKGTGVNYGYTF. The CDR3 DNA is TGCAGCGCCAAAGGGACAGGGGTGAACTATGGCTACACCTTC. The rearrangement links TRBV29-1 to TRBJ1-2; 10 bases align to TRBD1. CDR1 and CDR2 (germline): SQVTM, ANQGSEA. CDR3 length equals 14 residues. V was pared by 7 bases and J by 2 bases, with 7 bases of the junction left unmatched.

The chain uses TRBV7-2 and TRBJ1-2; weak D call: TRBD1 (6 bases). Germline assignment: CDR1 SGHTA and CDR2 FQGNSA. Trimming removed 1 base at V and 3 bases at J, with 12 bases between. This CDR3 region has 15 residues. CDR3: CASSLGPDSYYGYTF. The CDR3, as DNA: TGTGCCAGCAGCTTAGGACCGGACAGTTACTATGGCTACACCTTC.

The V and J genes are TRBV24-1 and TRBJ1-5; D might be TRBD1 (5 bases). Per germline, CDR1 KGHDR and CDR2 SFDVKD. The CDR3 has 15 residues. The ends were cut back, 5 bases at V and 3 bases at J, with 13 bases in the middle. CDR3 in DNA: TGTGCCACCAGTGCTCGCGGGGCCCCCAATCAGCCCCAGCATTTT. It encodes CATSARGAPNQPQHF.

The gene calls are TRBV15 and TRBJ2-2; D uncertain. The germline CDR1 and CDR2 sequences are LNHNV and YYDKDF (reference sequence). The CDR3 has 15 residues. Trimming pared 0 bases from V and 8 bases from J, leaving 13 bases between. CDR3 sequence reads: CATSREPRLLGELFF. Here the CDR3 DNA reads TGTGCCACCAGCAGAGAACCGCGACTTCTGGGGGAGCTGTTTTTT.

The chain recombines TRBV30 with TRBJ1-1; possible D gene TRBD1, 5 bases. This CDR3 has 14 residues. Trimming removed 4 bases at V and 3 bases at J, with 15 bases between. Germline V gene data show CDR1 as GTSNPN and CDR2 as SVGIG (reference sequence). The DNA of the CDR3 is TGTGCCTGGAACGGAGGGTGGGGGGACACTGAAGCTTTCTTT. Its protein is CAWNGGWGDTEAFF.

The V and J genes are TRBV4-3 and TRBJ2-2; a weak D match, TRBD2 (5 bases). The germline V gene encodes CDR1 LGHNA and CDR2 YSLEER. The V gene lost 0 bases and the J gene lost 4 bases, with 9 bases spanning the gap. CDR3 length: 15 residues. CDR3 region: CASSQDTGSTGELFF. CDR3 nucleotides: TGCGCCAGCAGCCAAGATACGGGGAGCACCGGGGAGCTGTTTTTT.

The chain joins TRBV5-1 to TRBJ2-7; the match to TRBD1 covers 8 bases. Germline V CDR1 and CDR2: SGHRS, YFSETQ. V lost 1 base and J lost 5; bases outside the gene matches: 8. The CDR3 length is 15 residues. The CDR3 DNA is TGCGCCAGCAGCTTGATGGGACAGGTATTCGACGAGCAGTACTTC. Translated, it gives CASSLMGQVFDEQYF.

The chain uses TRBV5-4 and TRBJ2-7; 9 bases match TRBD1. V trimming: 3 bases; J trimming: 3 bases; junction bases outside the gene matches: 7. The CDR3 is made up of 15 amino acids. CDR1 SGHNT and CDR2 YYREEE come from the germline V gene (reference sequence). For the CDR3, the DNA is TGTGCCAGCAGCTCACTCGGGACAGGGTTCTACGAGCAGTACTTC. As protein: CASSSLGTGFYEQYF.

J is TRBJ2-1 and V is TRBV19, with 7 positions matching TRBD2. The V gene's germline CDR1 is LNHDA and CDR2 SQIVND (reference sequence). The CDR3 has 13 amino acids. V lost 7 bases, J lost 5 bases, and 5 bases stayed unmatched. Here the CDR3 DNA reads TGTGCCAGTACGGGAGGATGGGACAATGAGCAGTTCTTC. Translating gives CASTGGWDNEQFF.

This chain uses TRBV4-1 with TRBJ1-1; the D gene is possibly TRBD1 (5 bases). The germline V gene has CDR1 MGHRA and CDR2 YSYEKL. Trimming pared 6 bases from V and 1 base from J, leaving 9 bases between. This CDR3 spans 13 amino acids. The CDR3, as DNA: TGCGCCAGCAGGACAGATTGGAACACTGAAGCTTTCTTT. Residues: CASRTDWNTEAFF.

The chain combines TRBV29-1 with TRBJ1-2, with 9 bases lining up with TRBD1. Germline values: CDR1 SQVTM, CDR2 ANQGSEA. This CDR3 region has 15 residues. The V and J ends lost 7 bases and 1 base, in that order; junction bases with no gene match: 10. The DNA for the CDR3 is TGCAGCGCCTCGGGACAGGGCCAAAATAACTATGGCTACACCTTC. As protein: CSASGQGQNNYGYTF.